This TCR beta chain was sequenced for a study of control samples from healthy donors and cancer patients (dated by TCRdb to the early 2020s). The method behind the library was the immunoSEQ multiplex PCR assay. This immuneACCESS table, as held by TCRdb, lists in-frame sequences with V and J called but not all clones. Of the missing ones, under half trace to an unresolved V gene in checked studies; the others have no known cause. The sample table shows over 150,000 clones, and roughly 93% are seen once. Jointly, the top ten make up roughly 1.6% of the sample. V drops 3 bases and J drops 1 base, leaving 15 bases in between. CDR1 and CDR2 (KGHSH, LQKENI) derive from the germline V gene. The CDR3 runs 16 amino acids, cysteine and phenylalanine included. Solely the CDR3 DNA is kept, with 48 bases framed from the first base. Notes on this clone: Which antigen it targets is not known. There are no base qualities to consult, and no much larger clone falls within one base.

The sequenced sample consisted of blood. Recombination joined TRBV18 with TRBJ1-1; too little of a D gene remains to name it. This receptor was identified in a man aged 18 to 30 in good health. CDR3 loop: CASSPFLGLTNTEAFF. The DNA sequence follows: TGTGCCAGCTCACCTTTCCTTGGACTAACGAACACTGAAGCTTTCTTT.